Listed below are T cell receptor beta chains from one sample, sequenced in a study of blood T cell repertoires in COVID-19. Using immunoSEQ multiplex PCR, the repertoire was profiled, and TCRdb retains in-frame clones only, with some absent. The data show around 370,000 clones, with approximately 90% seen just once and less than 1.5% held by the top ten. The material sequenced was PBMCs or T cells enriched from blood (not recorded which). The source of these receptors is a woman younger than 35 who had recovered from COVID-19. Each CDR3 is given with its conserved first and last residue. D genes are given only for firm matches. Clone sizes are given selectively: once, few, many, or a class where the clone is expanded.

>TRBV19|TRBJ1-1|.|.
CASSRGGRWTEAFF
TGTGCCAGTAGTAGAGGGGGTAGGTGGACTGAAGCTTTCTTT
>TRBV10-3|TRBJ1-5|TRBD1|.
CAIKPGRGIDQPQHF
TGTGCCATCAAACCGGGCAGGGGGATTGATCAGCCCCAGCATTTT
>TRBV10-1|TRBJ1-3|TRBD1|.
CASSGQGSGNTIYF
TGCGCCAGCAGTGGACAGGGCTCTGGAAACACCATATATTTT
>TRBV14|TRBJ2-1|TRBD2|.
CASSPGGGVDYEQFF
TGTGCCAGCAGCCCAGGCGGGGGGGTGGATTATGAGCAGTTCTTC
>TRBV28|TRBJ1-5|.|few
CASSLIPLGGDQPQHF
TGTGCCAGCAGTTTAATACCCTTGGGGGGTGATCAGCCCCAGCATTTT
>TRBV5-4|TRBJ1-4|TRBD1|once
CASSPGTGAEKLFF
TGTGCCAGCAGTCCCGGGACAGGGGCTGAAAAACTGTTTTTT
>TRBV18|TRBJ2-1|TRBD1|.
CASSPPNLAGGQGEQFF
TGTGCCAGCTCACCACCGAACCTAGCAGGGGGACAAGGTGAGCAGTTCTTC
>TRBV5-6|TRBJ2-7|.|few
CASNLRGGVSYEQYF
TGTGCCAGCAACTTGAGGGGGGGAGTCTCCTACGAGCAGTACTTC
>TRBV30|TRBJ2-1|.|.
CAWAGGAGYNEQFF
TGTGCCTGGGCTGGGGGGGCCGGTTACAATGAGCAGTTCTTC
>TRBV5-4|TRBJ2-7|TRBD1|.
CASSPTGGAYEQYF
TGTGCCAGCAGCCCTACAGGGGGCGCGTACGAGCAGTACTTC
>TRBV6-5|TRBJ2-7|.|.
CASSPSRDYEQYF
TGTGCCAGCAGTCCTTCCAGGGATTACGAGCAGTACTTC
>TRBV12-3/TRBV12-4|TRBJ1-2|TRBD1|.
CASRGQGAGGYTF
TGTGCCAGCAGGGGACAGGGGGCTGGTGGCTACACCTTC
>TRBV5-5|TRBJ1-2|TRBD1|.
CASSLGTGGWASYGYTF
TGTGCCAGCAGCTTAGGGACAGGGGGCTGGGCTAGCTATGGCTACACCTTC
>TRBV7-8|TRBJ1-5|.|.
CASSLVYQPQHF
TGTGCCAGCAGCTTAGTATATCAGCCCCAGCATTTT
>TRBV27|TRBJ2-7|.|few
CASGQSPRYEQYF
TGTGCCAGTGGACAAAGCCCTCGGTACGAGCAGTACTTC
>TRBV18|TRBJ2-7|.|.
CASSPSGSSYEQYF
TGTGCCAGCTCACCATCTGGCAGCTCCTACGAGCAGTACTTC
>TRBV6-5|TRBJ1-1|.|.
CASGPVDTEAFF
TGTGCCAGCGGGCCGGTGGACACTGAAGCTTTCTTT
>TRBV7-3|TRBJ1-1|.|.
CASSFKGAGRTEAFF
TGTGCCAGCAGCTTCAAAGGCGCAGGGCGCACTGAAGCTTTCTTT
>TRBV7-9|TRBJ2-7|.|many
CASSGGTQVYEQYF
TGTGCCAGCAGCGGCGGGACTCAGGTCTACGAGCAGTACTTC
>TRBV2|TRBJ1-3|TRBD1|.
CASSPDRGPDTIYF
TGTGCCAGCAGTCCGGACAGGGGACCGGACACCATATATTTT
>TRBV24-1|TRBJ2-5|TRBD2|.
CATSDSRLAGGSEAQYF
TGTGCCACCAGTGATTCCCGACTAGCGGGGGGGTCCGAGGCCCAGTACTTC
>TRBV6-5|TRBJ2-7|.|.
CASSYSTRGAYEQYF
TGTGCCAGCAGTTACTCGACTAGGGGCGCCTACGAGCAGTACTTC
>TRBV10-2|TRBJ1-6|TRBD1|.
CASSEAGTGRAPLHF
TGCGCCAGCAGTGAAGCCGGGACAGGGAGGGCACCCCTCCACTTT
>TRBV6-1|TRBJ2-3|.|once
CASGPRSDTQYF
TGTGCCAGCGGCCCTCGGAGCGATACGCAGTATTTT
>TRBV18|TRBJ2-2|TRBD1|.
CASSPQGASNTGELFF
TGTGCCAGCTCACCACAGGGGGCGTCGAACACCGGGGAGCTGTTTTTT
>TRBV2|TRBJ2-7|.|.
CASRPGTAHSYEQYF
TGTGCCAGCAGACCCGGGACTGCTCACTCCTACGAGCAGTACTTC
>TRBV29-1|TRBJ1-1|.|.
CSVKPGRTGDTEAFF
TGCAGCGTTAAGCCAGGGCGCACGGGTGATACTGAAGCTTTCTTT
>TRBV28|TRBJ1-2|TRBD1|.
CASSPGTGGNYGYTF
TGTGCCAGCAGCCCAGGGACAGGGGGTAATTATGGCTACACCTTC
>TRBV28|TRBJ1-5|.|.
CASTLGGNGNQPQHF
TGTGCCAGCACTTTGGGGGGTAACGGCAATCAGCCCCAGCATTTT
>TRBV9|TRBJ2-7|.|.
CASSVGPASYEQYF
TGTGCCAGCAGCGTAGGGCCCGCATCCTACGAGCAGTACTTC
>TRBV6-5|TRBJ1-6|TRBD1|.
CASRVRGPGPLHF
TGTGCCAGCAGGGTAAGGGGGCCAGGACCCCTCCACTTT
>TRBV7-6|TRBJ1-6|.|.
CASSSGGSGSSPLHF
TGTGCCAGCAGCTCCGGGGGGTCTGGAAGTTCACCCCTCCACTTT
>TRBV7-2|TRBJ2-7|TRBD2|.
CASTPGLAGGLYEQYF
TGTGCCAGCACCCCGGGACTAGCGGGGGGTCTCTACGAGCAGTACTTC
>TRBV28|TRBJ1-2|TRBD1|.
CASRRQGSYTF
TGTGCCAGCAGACGACAGGGTAGCTACACCTTC
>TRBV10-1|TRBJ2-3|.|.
CATWGPSGADTQYF
TGCGCCACCTGGGGGCCGTCTGGGGCAGATACGCAGTATTTT
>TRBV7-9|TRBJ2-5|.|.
CASSLIGSRGDQETQYF
TGTGCCAGCAGCTTAATTGGGTCGCGGGGAGACCAAGAGACCCAGTACTTC
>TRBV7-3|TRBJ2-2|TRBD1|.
CASSSGTGDGELFF
TGTGCCAGCAGCTCAGGGACAGGGGACGGGGAGCTGTTTTTT
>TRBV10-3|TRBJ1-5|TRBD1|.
CAISDRQGGGPQHF
TGTGCCATCAGTGATCGACAGGGCGGTGGGCCCCAGCATTTT
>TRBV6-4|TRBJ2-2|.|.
CASSDIWGSPTLFF
TGTGCCAGCAGTGACATCTGGGGCAGCCCGACACTGTTTTTT
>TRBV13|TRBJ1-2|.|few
CASSLGSRRAEGYTF
TGTGCCAGCAGCTTAGGCTCTAGGCGGGCGGAGGGCTACACCTTC
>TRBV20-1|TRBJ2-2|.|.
CSAGATGELFF
TGCAGTGCAGGGGCCACCGGGGAGCTGTTTTTT